Listed here are 26 T cell receptor beta chains from one sample, sequenced in a study of shared clonotypes between healthy human individuals. Clones were sequenced by immunoSEQ multiplex PCR, and TCRdb holds only the in-frame ones, with some missing. The table lists over a million clones, about 74% of them singletons, with over 1.3% in the top ten. Sequencing was carried out using memory CD4+ T cells sorted from blood. Subset noted: CD45RA-negative fraction. Receptors originate from a man aged 18 to 30 in good health.

This clone occurred a few times. This chain joins TRBV6-1 and TRBJ1-6; D not resolved. Trimming shortened V by 9 bases and J by 10 bases, and 22 bases separated the two germline ends. The germline CDR1 and CDR2 sequences are MNHNS and SASEGT. CDR3 size: 15 residues. CDR3 in DNA: TGTGCCAGTAGCGACCCCGGAGGGAGGATATCACCCCTCCACTTT. This translates into CASSDPGGRISPLHF.

As regards this clone: A read error may explain this, as a much larger clone is one base away. V usage is TRBV27 and J usage is TRBJ1-1, with 9 positions matching TRBD1. The CDR3 is 14 residues long. The V segment lost 4 bases and the J segment 1 base; nucleotides outside the gene matches: 1. The germline V gene has CDR1 MNHEY and CDR2 SMNVEV (reference sequence). CDR3 sequence reads: CASSWGQGNTEAFF. In DNA, the CDR3 is TGTGCCAGCAGTTGGGGACAGGGGAACACTGAAGCTTTCTTT.

In its sample, this clone was seen once. The V call is TRBV28, the J call TRBJ2-2; TRBD2 agrees at 8 bases. Germline values: CDR1 MDHEN, CDR2 SYDVKM. Trimming at V came to 1 base and at J to 6 bases, leaving 7 bases not matched to a gene. This CDR3 contains 16 residues. The CDR3 DNA reads as TGTGCCAGCAGTTTATCCCCGGGGGGGAGGGCCGGGGAGCTGTTTTTT. As protein: CASSLSPGGRAGELFF.

The rearrangement links TRBV4-3 to TRBJ2-3; no definite D call. The germline V gene has CDR1 LGHNA and CDR2 YSLEER. V lost 5 bases to trimming and J lost 0 bases, with 6 bases between them. The length of the CDR3 is 13 residues. The CDR3 protein is CASSATSTDTQYF. The CDR3 DNA sequence: TGCGCCAGCAGCGCCACTAGCACAGATACGCAGTATTTT.

This sequence joins TRBV7-6 and TRBJ2-7; D possibly corresponds to TRBD1 (7 bases). Trimming stripped 2 bases from V and 3 bases from J, with 14 bases between. This CDR3 has 15 amino acids. The V gene's germline CDR1 is SGHVS and CDR2 FNYEAQ. In nucleotides, the CDR3 is TGTGCCAGCAGCTTACAGGAGGGGGCCGGCTACGAGCAGTACTTC. Its protein is CASSLQEGAGYEQYF.

The chain combines TRBV27 with TRBJ1-2, with a tentative D call TRBD1 (5 bases). V lost 4 bases, J lost 7 bases, and 22 bases lay in between. This CDR3 has 16 amino acids. Looked up from germline, CDR1 is MNHEY and CDR2 is SMNVEV (reference sequence). The CDR3 sequence: CASSSDLGELGPGYTF. DNA of the CDR3: TGTGCCAGCAGTTCGGACCTCGGGGAGCTGGGGCCTGGCTACACCTTC.

This chain uses TRBV5-3 with TRBJ1-2; D is ambiguous. TRBV5-3 is sorted into the ORF group, with uncertain function. This CDR3 spans 15 amino acids. V dropped 4 bases and J dropped 2 bases, with 15 bases sitting between them. CDR3: CARSQLGGRNYGYTF. The CDR3 bases are TGTGCCAGAAGCCAATTGGGAGGGCGGAACTATGGCTACACCTTC.

V is TRBV6-5 and J is TRBJ2-2, with TRBD1 identical over 9 bases. Trimming removed 6 bases from V and 6 bases from J; junction bases left unmatched: 8. This CDR3 is 15 amino acids long. Germline-derived CDR1 and CDR2 are MNHEY and SVGAGI. In DNA, the CDR3 is TGTGCCAGCAGGAAACAGGGGGCTTCGGCCGGGGAGCTGTTTTTT. It encodes CASRKQGASAGELFF.

This sequence joins TRBV11-2 and TRBJ2-7, with 13 bases fitting TRBD2. CDR3 size: 15 residues. Germline values: CDR1 SGHAT, CDR2 FQNNGV. The V segment lost 5 bases and the J segment 5 bases; nucleotides outside the gene matches: 6. As DNA, the CDR3 is TGTGCCAGCAGCCCCCGACTAGCGGGGGGCAACGAGCAGTACTTC. As protein: CASSPRLAGGNEQYF.

V gene TRBV10-3 combines with J gene TRBJ2-1; possible D gene TRBD1, 6 bases. The CDR3 has 15 residues. Germline CDR1 reads ENHRY; CDR2 reads SYGVKD. Trimming pared 6 bases from V and 6 bases from J, leaving 18 bases between. The CDR3 DNA reads TGTGCCATCAGCCCTAGTCAGGGGCCAGTCAATGAGCAGTTCTTC. Translation: CAISPSQGPVNEQFF.

The genes are TRBV5-1 and TRBJ2-2; 10 positions agree with TRBD2. The germline V gene has CDR1 SGHRS and CDR2 YFSETQ. CDR3 length: 16 amino acids. Trimming removed 4 bases from V and 7 bases from J; junction bases left unmatched: 10. CDR3 region: CASSPALAGVIGELFF. DNA of the CDR3: TGCGCCAGCAGCCCGGCGCTAGCGGGAGTTATCGGGGAGCTGTTTTTT. Full variable domain (rest looked up from reference TRBV5-1 and TRBJ2-2): KAGVTQTPRYLIKTRGQQVTLSCSPISGHRSVSWYQQTPGQGLQFLFEYFSETQRNKGNFPGRFSGRQFSNSRSEMNVSTLELGDSALYLCASSPALAGVIGELFFGEGSRLTVL.

This clone appeared a single time. The chain couples TRBV2 to TRBJ2-4; D gene unclear. There are 15 residues in the CDR3. From germline, CDR1 is SNHLY and CDR2 FYNNEI. V was cut by 3 bases and J by 1 base, with 10 bases left in between. DNA of the CDR3: TGTGCCAGCAGTGACGAGGCTACCGCCAAAAACATTCAGTACTTC. The encoded protein is CASSDEATAKNIQYF.

This clone was detected only a few times. This chain connects TRBV6-1 to TRBJ1-1; 7 bases are shared with TRBD1. CDR3 length: 13 residues. The junction had 7 bases not matched to a gene; V was cut back by 5 bases and J by 7 bases. Per the germline V gene, CDR1 is MNHNS and CDR2 is SASEGT. CDR3 region: CASSFQGVGEAFF. CDR3 DNA sequence: TGTGCCAGCAGTTTTCAGGGGGTGGGTGAAGCTTTCTTT.

There are a few counts of this clone. V and J are TRBV19 and TRBJ1-2; D is possibly TRBD1 (5 bases). The germline V gene has CDR1 LNHDA and CDR2 SQIVND (reference sequence). The ends were cut back, 3 bases at V and 7 bases at J, with 15 bases in the middle. The CDR3 totals 14 residues. The CDR3 DNA is TGTGCCAGTAGTATGGGGCCTGGGTTCGGTGGCTACACCTTC. It yields the protein CASSMGPGFGGYTF.

The chain combines TRBV5-4 with TRBJ2-7, with D perhaps TRBD1 or TRBD2 (6 bases each). Germline CDR1 SGHNT, CDR2 YYREEE (reference sequence). This CDR3 has 16 residues. Trimming pared 4 bases from V and 2 bases from J, leaving 19 bases between. The CDR3 reads CASSAWGAGSAYEQYF. The CDR3 bases are TGTGCCAGCAGCGCGTGGGGGGCAGGGAGCGCCTACGAGCAGTACTTC. The whole variable domain, filled in from reference TRBV5-4 and TRBJ2-7, reads ETGVTQSPTHLIKTRGQQVTLRCSSQSGHNTVSWYQQALGQGPQFIFQYYREEENGRGNFPPRFSGLQFPNYSSELNVNALELDDSALYLCASSAWGAGSAYEQYFGPGTRLTVT.

This clone was recorded a few times. This sample also contains other DNA sequences that code for the same CDR3. The chain combines TRBV10-3 with TRBJ1-2, with 7 positions matching TRBD1. The J segment lost 3 bases and the V segment lost 4 bases, leaving 5 bases of the junction unmatched. Germline V CDR1 and CDR2: ENHRY, SYGVKD. The CDR3 is 14 amino acids. CDR3 in amino acids: CAISGSTGDYGYTF. The CDR3 DNA reads TGTGCCATCAGTGGGTCAACAGGGGACTATGGCTACACCTTC.

This clone came up a few times. The J gene is TRBJ1-1, the V gene TRBV5-4; D remains ambiguous. The ends were cut back, 0 bases at V and 7 bases at J, with 16 bases in the middle. The V gene's germline CDR1 is SGHNT and CDR2 YYREEE (reference sequence). The CDR3 sequence is 15 residues long. The CDR3: CASSLGPDRTREAFF. CDR3 sequence (DNA): TGTGCCAGCAGCTTGGGTCCGGATAGGACCCGTGAAGCTTTCTTT.

The sample holds a few counts of this clone. The V and J genes are TRBV2 and TRBJ2-2, with 13 bases fitting TRBD2. CDR1 is SNHLY, CDR2 FYNNEI, per germline. This CDR3 contains 15 residues. Trimming cost V 6 bases and J 9 bases; bases outside gene matches: 7. CDR3 sequence (DNA): TGTGCCAGCAGCGACGGACTAGCGGGAGTTCGGGAGCTGTTTTTT. Amino acids: CASSDGLAGVRELFF.

The chain combines TRBV10-3 with TRBJ1-3; D is undetermined. This CDR3 contains 17 residues. V lost 2 bases and J lost 0, with 14 bases in between. The germline V gene has CDR1 ENHRY and CDR2 SYGVKD. In nucleotides, the CDR3 is TGTGCCATCAGTGAGAGGGCAAGTCTGCCCTCTGGAAACACCATATATTTT. Its translation: CAISERASLPSGNTIYF.

This chain uses TRBV7-2 with TRBJ1-4; weak D call: TRBD1 (5 bases). The germline gives CDR1 SGHTA, CDR2 FQGNSA. With 5 bases removed from V and 6 bases from J, the gap between germline ends came to 16 bases. The CDR3 loop spans 15 amino acids. CDR3 sequence: CASSHGRGAYEKLFF. Written as DNA, the CDR3 is TGTGCCAGCAGCCACGGCCGGGGCGCTTATGAAAAACTGTTTTTT.

This clone was seen a few times. This may stem from a read error, because a much larger clone lies one nucleotide away. For the CDR3, the DNA is TGTGCCAGCAGCTTAGCCACAGATACGCAGTATTTT. Translating it yields CASSLATDTQYF. The chain combines TRBV7-6 with TRBJ2-3; D unresolved. Germline CDR1 is SGHVS and CDR2 is FNYEAQ. The CDR3 spans 12 residues. V was trimmed by 0 bases and J by 2 bases, leaving 0 bases between them.

The chain carries TRBV28 and TRBJ1-2; possible D gene TRBD1, 6 bases. The V end lost 1 base, the J end lost 7 bases, and 13 bases lay between the germline ends. The CDR3 loop spans 14 amino acids. CDR1 MDHEN and CDR2 SYDVKM come from the germline V gene. CDR3 loop: CASSLSLGAGGYTF. The DNA of the CDR3 is TGTGCCAGCAGTTTATCTCTGGGGGCGGGTGGCTACACCTTC.

The V gene is TRBV5-1, the J gene TRBJ1-2; 8 bases match TRBD1. The CDR3 length is 15 residues. Germline-derived CDR1 and CDR2 are SGHRS and YFSETQ. V gave up 3 bases and J gave up 5 bases; unmatched junction bases: 9. The CDR3 DNA reads TGCGCCAGCAGCTGGGGTTCACAGGGGGGATATGGCTACACCTTC. Translated, it gives CASSWGSQGGYGYTF.

The V call is TRBV5-5, the J call TRBJ1-5; D gene ambiguous. The V end lost 0 bases, the J end lost 6 bases, and 13 bases lay between the germline ends. In germline, CDR1 is SGHKS, CDR2 YYEKEE (reference sequence). The CDR3 is 15 amino acids. CDR3 sequence (DNA): TGTGCCAGCAGCTTGGGAACTGGGAATAGTCAGCCCCAGCATTTT. Translating gives CASSLGTGNSQPQHF.

In its sample, this clone was seen once. The chain recombines TRBV6-9 with TRBJ1-2; D call uncertain. This CDR3 comprises 9 residues. Germline V lookup: CDR1 MNHGY, CDR2 SVAAGI. The ends were cut back, 7 bases at V and 7 bases at J, with 4 bases in the middle. CDR3 DNA sequence: TGTGCCAGCAAGGGTGGCTACACCTTC. It translates to CASKGGYTF.

This sequence joins TRBV7-2 and TRBJ2-1; D possibly corresponds to TRBD2 (5 bases). V lost 5 bases to trimming and J lost 1 base, with 15 bases between them. The germline V gene encodes CDR1 SGHTA and CDR2 FQGNSA. The CDR3 consists of 16 residues. For the CDR3, the DNA is TGTGCCAGCAGCGTACGGCGGACGGGGTCCTACAATGAGCAGTTCTTC. Translation: CASSVRRTGSYNEQFF.